The TCR beta chain under discussion was sequenced for a study of early T cells in non-severe SARS-CoV-2 infection. The CDR3 sequence is 15 residues long. V lost 3 bases and J lost 0, with 9 bases in between. This clonotype was seen more than once but under ten times. MiXCR, applied by TCRdb to the 5' RACE reads, yields one record per CDR3 protein. The sample carries about 56,000 distinct CDR3 sequences, approximately 10% recorded once. Source material: whole blood. This receptor was identified in an adult who was a healthcare worker with PCR-confirmed SARS-CoV-2 infection or an uninfected control (not recorded which). The chain has TRBV12-3 or TRBV12-4 and TRBJ1-3; a possible D gene is TRBD1 (5 bases). The CDR3 protein is CASSLGGGSGNTIYF. CDR3 in DNA: TGTGCCAGCAGTTTGGGCGGGGGCTCTGGAAACACCATATATTTT.